This T cell receptor beta chain is drawn from a study of cytomegalovirus exposure and HLA in healthy donors. The overall study: Early on, a data release was issued that held about 85 million unique TCRs from HLA-typed donors. The study's findings and limits: In a later analysis, a genetic analysis reported fewer productive-TCR N-insertions in an Asian-associated ancestry cluster than the cohort average. For most TCR sequences rarity was the rule, although some public TCRs occurred in many donors.

In regard to this clone: What it recognizes is unknown.

Use of 60 Vbeta and 13 Jbeta primers characterized the PCR. Sequencing was performed with immunoSEQ multiplex PCR; in TCRdb, only in-frame clones are kept and a portion is missing. This table has roughly 190,000 clones, 70% to 90% appearing once. Trimming took off 2 bases at V and 4 bases at J, with 5 bases between the two ends. Per germline, CDR1 MDHEN and CDR2 SYDVKM. This CDR3 spans 12 amino acids. The receptor was isolated from a woman in her late teens or twenties in good health and CMV-seronegative. Material: PBMCs. The chain carries TRBV28 and TRBJ2-5; D not certain. DNA for the CDR3: TGTGCCAGCAGTTTAACTTTAGAGACCCAGTACTTC. It specifies CASSLTLETQYF.